The rows below give T cell receptor beta chains drawn from one sample of a study of blood T cell repertoires in COVID-19. Using immunoSEQ multiplex PCR, the repertoire was profiled, and TCRdb retains in-frame clones only, with some absent. The sample lists approximately 220,000 clones, around 87% occurring once. Sequencing was done on a sample of peripheral blood. These receptors were collected from a man aged 55 to 70 with acute or convalescent COVID-19. Both conserved end residues are part of each CDR3. D genes are given only for firm matches. Clone sizes are given selectively: once, few, many, or a class where the clone is expanded.

>NA|TRBJ2-7|NA|TRBV5-1
CASSSRQGHGGEQYF
TGCGCCAGCAGCTCCCGACAGGGCCACGGAGGGGAGCAGTACTTC
>NA|TRBJ2-1|NA|TRBV7-8
CASSGGGQEQFF
TGTGCCAGCAGCGGGGGGGGCCAAGAGCAGTTCTTC
>NA|TRBJ1-6|NA|TRBV6-5
CATRGGNESPLHF
TGTGCCACCCGTGGAGGGAATGAATCACCCCTCCACTTT
>NA|TRBJ2-1|NA|TRBV19
CASRVPRTADSNEQFF
TGTGCCAGTAGAGTCCCCCGGACAGCTGATTCCAATGAGCAGTTCTTC
>NA|TRBJ2-2|NA|TRBV6-5
CASRTGTGELFF
TGTGCCAGCAGAACAGGGACCGGGGAGCTGTTTTTT
>NA|TRBJ1-2|NA|TRBV19
CASSKAQGNGGYTF
TGTGCCAGTAGTAAGGCCCAGGGCAATGGCGGCTACACCTTC
>few|TRBJ1-6|TRBD1|TRBV6-1
CASSGGDRGLFDNSPLHF
TGTGCCAGCAGTGGTGGGGACAGGGGCCTCTTCGATAATTCACCCCTCCACTTT
>NA|TRBJ1-1|NA|TRBV6-5
CASSPSRGLTEAFF
TGTGCCAGCAGCCCCTCCCGCGGGCTGACTGAAGCTTTCTTT
>NA|TRBJ2-5|TRBD1|TRBV5-1
CASSFLTGTETQYF
TGCGCCAGCAGCTTTTTGACAGGGACGGAGACCCAGTACTTC
>NA|TRBJ1-3|NA|TRBV6-5
CATKQGSSGNTIYF
TGTGCCACCAAACAGGGCAGCTCTGGAAACACCATATATTTT
>NA|TRBJ2-3|NA|TRBV5-1
CASSAGQIQDTQYF
TGCGCCAGCAGCGCGGGTCAAATTCAGGATACGCAGTATTTT
>once|TRBJ1-2|TRBD1|TRBV29-1
CSSWDSLYGYTF
TGCAGCTCATGGGACAGTCTCTATGGCTACACCTTC
>NA|TRBJ1-6|TRBD1|TRBV6-5
CASTGQGYNSPLHF
TGTGCCAGCACTGGACAGGGCTATAATTCACCCCTCCACTTT
>once|TRBJ1-6|NA|TRBV27
CASSPRGEYNSPLHF
TGTGCCAGCAGTCCTCGGGGAGAGTATAATTCACCCCTCCACTTT
>NA|TRBJ2-3|TRBD2|TRBV9
CASSVGLAGGLADTQYF
TGTGCCAGCAGCGTAGGTCTAGCGGGGGGGCTCGCAGATACGCAGTATTTT
>NA|TRBJ2-1|TRBD2|TRBV11-3
CASSLALAGGPYNEQFF
TGTGCCAGCAGCTTAGCGCTAGCGGGGGGACCCTACAATGAGCAGTTCTTC
>NA|TRBJ1-3|NA|TRBV9
CASSGSTGSGNTIYF
TGTGCCAGCAGCGGTAGCACTGGGTCGGGAAACACCATATATTTT
>few|TRBJ2-7|TRBD2|TRBV3-1/TRBV3-2
CASSRRITGTSGGRHSYEQYF
TGTGCCAGCAGCCGCCGGATTACCGGGACTAGCGGGGGGCGCCACTCCTACGAGCAGTACTTC
>NA|TRBJ2-4|NA|TRBV7-2
CASSLGGPKNIQYF
TGTGCCAGCAGCTTAGGGGGCCCCAAAAACATTCAGTACTTC
>NA|TRBJ2-3|NA|TRBV5-6
CASSFGTLTDTQYF
TGTGCCAGCAGCTTCGGGACTCTCACAGATACGCAGTATTTT
>NA|TRBJ2-2|TRBD2|TRBV4-1
CASSQVKARGDTGELFF
TGCGCCAGCAGCCAAGTCAAGGCGCGGGGGGACACCGGGGAGCTGTTTTTT
>NA|TRBJ1-3|TRBD1|TRBV11-1
CASSFGDRGSGNTIYF
TGTGCCAGCAGCTTCGGGGACAGGGGATCTGGAAACACCATATATTTT
>NA|TRBJ2-7|NA|TRBV7-2
CASSAPGLHGEQYF
TGTGCCAGCAGCGCGCCGGGACTCCATGGAGAGCAGTACTTC
>NA|TRBJ2-3|TRBD2|TRBV3-1/TRBV3-2
CASSLRLAGGRADTQYF
TGTGCCAGCAGCCTTCGACTAGCGGGGGGGCGGGCAGATACGCAGTATTTT
>NA|TRBJ1-1|NA|TRBV19
CASSISLQRDTEAFF
TGTGCCAGTAGTATCAGCCTTCAACGGGACACTGAAGCTTTCTTT
>NA|TRBJ1-5|NA|TRBV7-9
CASSLFAGYDQPQHF
TGTGCCAGCAGCTTATTTGCCGGTTATGATCAGCCCCAGCATTTT
>once|TRBJ2-5|NA|TRBV4-1
CASSLQGQETQYF
TGCGCCAGCAGCCTACAGGGCCAGGAGACCCAGTACTTC
>NA|TRBJ2-4|TRBD2|TRBV13
CASSPHGARGRLAKNIQYF
TGTGCCAGCAGCCCCCACGGAGCGCGGGGGAGACTAGCCAAAAACATTCAGTACTTC
>NA|TRBJ2-2|TRBD2|TRBV7-2
CASSLLGLAANTGELFF
TGTGCCAGCAGCTTATTGGGACTAGCAGCGAACACCGGGGAGCTGTTTTTT
>NA|TRBJ1-2|NA|TRBV5-1
CASSPGTPNYGYTF
TGCGCCAGCAGCCCCGGGACACCTAACTATGGCTACACCTTC
>NA|TRBJ1-2|NA|TRBV3-1/TRBV3-2
CASSQGDTTNYGYTF
TGTGCCAGCAGCCAAGGGGACACTACCAACTATGGCTACACCTTC
>NA|TRBJ1-6|TRBD1|TRBV2
CASVGQGIDNSPLHF
TGTGCCAGCGTGGGACAGGGTATCGATAATTCACCCCTCCACTTT
>NA|TRBJ1-6|NA|TRBV11-2
CASSLAGVTSPLHF
TGTGCCAGCAGCTTAGCGGGGGTGACTTCACCCCTCCACTTT
>NA|TRBJ2-3|NA|TRBV15
CATSILGVEYTQYF
TGTGCCACCAGCATCCTGGGAGTGGAATATACGCAGTATTTT
>few|TRBJ2-7|TRBD1|TRBV20-1
CSASSGQGPYEQYF
TGCAGTGCTAGTTCGGGACAGGGGCCCTACGAGCAGTACTTC
>NA|TRBJ2-1|NA|TRBV28
CASSAGATYNEQFF
TGTGCCAGCAGTGCGGGGGCAACCTACAATGAGCAGTTCTTC
>NA|TRBJ2-1|TRBD2|TRBV3-1/TRBV3-2
CASSQGGLAGGHNEQFF
TGTGCCAGCAGCCAAGGGGGACTAGCGGGGGGACACAATGAGCAGTTCTTC
>NA|TRBJ1-1|NA|TRBV9
CASSVEGGRIGTEAFF
TGTGCCAGCAGCGTAGAGGGGGGGCGGATTGGCACTGAAGCTTTCTTT
>NA|TRBJ1-4|NA|TRBV14
CASSHLTGVGEKLFF
TGTGCCAGCAGCCACCTGACAGGAGTCGGGGAAAAACTGTTTTTT
>NA|TRBJ2-7|NA|TRBV7-6
CASSPARLAYEQYF
TGTGCCAGCAGCCCGGCACGACTGGCCTACGAGCAGTACTTC
>NA|TRBJ1-1|NA|TRBV7-2
CASSLGGFYTEAFF
TGTGCCAGCAGCTTAGGAGGGTTTTACACTGAAGCTTTCTTT
>NA|TRBJ1-1|NA|TRBV7-9
CASSLEGDTEAFF
TGTGCCAGCAGCTTAGAAGGAGACACTGAAGCTTTCTTT
>NA|TRBJ2-1|TRBD2|TRBV18
CASSPSGLASSSYNEQFF
TGTGCCAGCTCACCATCAGGACTAGCTTCATCATCCTACAATGAGCAGTTCTTC
>once|TRBJ2-5|NA|TRBV9
CASSLLQGTQETQYF
TGTGCCAGCAGCTTACTACAGGGTACCCAAGAGACCCAGTACTTC
>once|TRBJ2-7|TRBD1|TRBV19
CAIGTGSPYEQYF
TGTGCCATCGGGACAGGGTCCCCCTACGAGCAGTACTTC
>NA|TRBJ1-1|TRBD1|TRBV5-1
CASSLAGGQAMNTEAFF
TGCGCCAGCAGCTTGGCCGGGGGACAGGCCATGAACACTGAAGCTTTCTTT
>NA|TRBJ2-6|NA|TRBV6-5
CASDSFSGANVLTF
TGTGCCAGCGACAGCTTCTCTGGGGCCAACGTCCTGACTTTC
>NA|TRBJ2-3|TRBD2|TRBV19
CASSMMAGGRTDTQYF
TGTGCCAGTAGTATGATGGCGGGGGGACGTACAGATACGCAGTATTTT
>NA|TRBJ2-7|TRBD2|TRBV27
CASSPSSGGFLFSEQYF
TGTGCCAGCAGTCCATCTAGCGGGGGGTTTTTATTTAGCGAGCAGTACTTC
>NA|TRBJ1-2|NA|TRBV9
CASSKGDSWYGYTF
TGTGCCAGCAGCAAAGGCGACAGTTGGTATGGCTACACCTTC
>NA|TRBJ2-3|TRBD1|TRBV24-1
CATSDLRTGTGDTQYF
TGTGCCACCAGTGATTTAAGGACAGGGACTGGGGATACGCAGTATTTT
>NA|TRBJ2-3|TRBD2|TRBV7-3
CASSLIPLAVSTDTQYF
TGTGCCAGCAGCTTAATCCCCCTAGCGGTTAGCACAGATACGCAGTATTTT
>once|TRBJ1-2|NA|TRBV5-5
CASSPLGDSGAWGYTF
TGTGCCAGCAGCCCCCTTGGGGACTCCGGAGCGTGGGGCTACACCTTC
>once|TRBJ1-1|NA|TRBV6-5
CASNPPRGRNTEAFF
TGTGCCAGCAACCCCCCGCGGGGGAGGAACACTGAAGCTTTCTTT
>NA|TRBJ1-2|TRBD1|TRBV5-1
CASSIGQGADGYTF
TGCGCCAGCAGCATAGGACAGGGGGCTGATGGCTACACCTTC